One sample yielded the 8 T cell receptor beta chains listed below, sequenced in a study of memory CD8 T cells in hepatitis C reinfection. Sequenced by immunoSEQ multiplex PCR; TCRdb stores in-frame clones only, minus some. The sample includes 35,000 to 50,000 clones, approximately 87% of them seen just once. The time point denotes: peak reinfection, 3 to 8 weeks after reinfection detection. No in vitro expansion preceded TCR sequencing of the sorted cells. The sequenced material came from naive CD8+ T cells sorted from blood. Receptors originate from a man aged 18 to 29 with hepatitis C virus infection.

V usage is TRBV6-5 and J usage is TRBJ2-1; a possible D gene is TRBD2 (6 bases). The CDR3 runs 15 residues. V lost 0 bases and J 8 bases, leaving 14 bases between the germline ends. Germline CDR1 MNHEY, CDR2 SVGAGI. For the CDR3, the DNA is TGTGCCAGCAGTTACTCGACGCTGGGAGGTGATGAGCAGTTCTTC. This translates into CASSYSTLGGDEQFF.

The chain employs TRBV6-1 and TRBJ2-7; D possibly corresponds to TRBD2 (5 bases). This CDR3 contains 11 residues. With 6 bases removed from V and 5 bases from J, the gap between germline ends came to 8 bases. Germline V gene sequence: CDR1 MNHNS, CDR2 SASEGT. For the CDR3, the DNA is TGTGCCAGCAGCTCCGGGAACGAGCAGTACTTC. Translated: CASSSGNEQYF.

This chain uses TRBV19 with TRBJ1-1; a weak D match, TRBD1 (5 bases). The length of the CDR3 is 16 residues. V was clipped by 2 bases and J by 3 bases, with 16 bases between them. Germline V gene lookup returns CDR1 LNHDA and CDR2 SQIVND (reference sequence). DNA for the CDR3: TGTGCCAGTAGTATATCGATAGGGGATAGGTACACTGAAGCTTTCTTT. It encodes CASSISIGDRYTEAFF.

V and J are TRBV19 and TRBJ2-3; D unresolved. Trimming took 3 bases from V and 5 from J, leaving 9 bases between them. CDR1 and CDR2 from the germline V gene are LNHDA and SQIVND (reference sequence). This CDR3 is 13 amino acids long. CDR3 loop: CASSMRRVDTQYF. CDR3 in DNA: TGTGCCAGTAGTATGCGCCGGGTAGATACGCAGTATTTT.

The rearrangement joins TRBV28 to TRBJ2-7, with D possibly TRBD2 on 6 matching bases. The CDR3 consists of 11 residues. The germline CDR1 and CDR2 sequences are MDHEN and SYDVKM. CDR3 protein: CATTAGYEQYF. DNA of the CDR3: TGTGCAACCACGGCGGGATACGAGCAGTACTTC.

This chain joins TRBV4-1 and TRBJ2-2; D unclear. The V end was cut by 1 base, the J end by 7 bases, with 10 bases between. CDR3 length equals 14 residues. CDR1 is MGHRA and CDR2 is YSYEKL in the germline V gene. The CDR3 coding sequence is TGCGCCAGCAGCCAAGTTAGAGGAATCGGGGAGCTGTTTTTT. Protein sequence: CASSQVRGIGELFF.

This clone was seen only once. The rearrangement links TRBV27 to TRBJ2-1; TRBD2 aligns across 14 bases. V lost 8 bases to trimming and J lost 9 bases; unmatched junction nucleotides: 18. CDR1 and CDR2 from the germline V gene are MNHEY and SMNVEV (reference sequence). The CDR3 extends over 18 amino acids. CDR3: CASHPGTSGRDRVVEQFF. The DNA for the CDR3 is TGTGCCAGCCACCCCGGGACTAGCGGGAGAGATCGGGTAGTTGAGCAGTTCTTC.

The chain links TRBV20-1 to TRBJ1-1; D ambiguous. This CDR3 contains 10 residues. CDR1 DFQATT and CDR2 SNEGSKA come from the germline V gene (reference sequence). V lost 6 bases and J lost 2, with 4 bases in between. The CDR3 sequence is CSAQNTEAFF. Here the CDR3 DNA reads TGCAGTGCCCAAAACACTGAAGCTTTCTTT.